Shown below are 10 T cell receptor beta chains from a single sample sequenced in a study of early T cells in non-severe SARS-CoV-2 infection (dated by TCRdb to the early 2020s). Library preparation employed 5' RACE. Sequencing was carried out with a NextSeq 500. TCRdb trimmed public reads at Q25 via fastp, called clones via MiXCR and kept in-frame beta chains. Identical CDR3 proteins give one entry, which carries the most common genes and DNA. A total of roughly 75,000 distinct CDR3 sequences appear in this sample, around 17% of them only once. The top ten constitute about 3.1% of the sample. The sequenced sample consisted of whole blood. The receptors shown here come from an adult who was a healthcare worker with PCR-confirmed SARS-CoV-2 infection or an uninfected control (not recorded which).

This clonotype was observed a few times. This rearrangement joins TRBV11-2 to TRBJ2-7; 10 bases are a match to TRBD1. CDR1 and CDR2 (germline): SGHAT, FQNNGV. With 5 bases clipped from V and 4 bases from J, the junction kept 8 bases outside the gene matches. This CDR3 is 15 amino acids long. The chain's CDR3 is CASSPLRDRGYEQYF. DNA of the CDR3: TGTGCCAGCAGCCCTCTCCGGGACAGGGGATACGAGCAGTACTTC.

V gene TRBV12-3 or TRBV12-4 combines with J gene TRBJ2-7; D is undetermined. The CDR3 is 11 residues long. V shed 5 bases and J shed 3 bases, with 5 bases lying between them. This CDR3 reads CASSDLYEQYF. In DNA, the CDR3 is TGTGCCAGCAGTGACCTCTACGAGCAGTACTTC.

This clonotype has only a few counts. The V and J genes are TRBV18 and TRBJ2-7; 11 nucleotides match TRBD2. The CDR3 sequence is 16 residues long. Germline CDR1 and CDR2: KGHSH and LQKENI. V shed 1 base and J 4 bases; nucleotides not matched to a gene: 6. The CDR3 here is CASSPRITSGSYEQYF. CDR3 nucleotides: TGTGCCAGCTCACCACGAATCACTAGCGGGAGTTACGAGCAGTACTTC.

This clonotype was seen many times. The chain uses TRBV4-1 and TRBJ1-4; 9 bases fit TRBD1. V trimming: 6 bases; J trimming: 6 bases; junction bases outside the gene matches: 8. This CDR3 spans 15 amino acids. CDR1 MGHRA and CDR2 YSYEKL come from the germline V gene. CDR3 protein: CASRSGDREDEKLFF. The CDR3 region has the DNA TGCGCCAGCAGGTCCGGGGACAGGGAAGATGAAAAACTGTTTTTT.

The chain carries TRBV11-2 and TRBJ2-6; D not resolved. The CDR3 extends over 16 amino acids. CDR1 SGHAT and CDR2 FQNNGV come from the germline V gene. The V gene lost 3 bases and the J gene lost 0 bases, with 9 bases spanning the gap. CDR3 sequence: CASSFPSGSGANVLTF. The CDR3 nucleotides read TGTGCCAGCAGCTTCCCCTCCGGCTCTGGGGCCAACGTCCTGACTTTC. Variable domain in full (rest from reference TRBV11-2 and TRBJ2-6): EAGVAQSPRYKIIEKRQSVAFWCNPISGHATLYWYQQILGQGPKLLIQFQNNGVVDDSQLPKDRFSAERLKGVDSTLKIQPAKLEDSAVYLCASSFPSGSGANVLTFGAGSRLTVL.

This clonotype has a handful of counts. This chain joins TRBV9 and TRBJ2-1; 14 positions match TRBD2. This CDR3 spans 20 amino acids. The V and J ends lost 4 bases and 5 bases, in that order; junction bases with no gene match: 17. Germline CDR1 SGDLS, CDR2 YYNGEE. The CDR3 sequence: CASSLTGTSGRGATHNEQFF. CDR3 DNA: TGTGCCAGCAGCTTGACCGGGACTAGCGGGAGAGGCGCTACACACAATGAGCAGTTCTTC.

The J gene is TRBJ2-5, the V gene TRBV28; D not resolved. CDR1 and CDR2 (germline): MDHEN, SYDVKM. The V gene lost 4 bases and the J gene lost 1 base, with 13 bases spanning the gap. CDR3 length: 15 amino acids. The CDR3 region has the DNA TGTGCCAGCAGTTACTTCCAGCGAACCCAAGAGACCCAGTACTTC. This codes for CASSYFQRTQETQYF.

In nucleotides, the CDR3 is TGCAGCGTTGAAGATGTGATAGATACGCAGTATTTT. Residues: CSVEDVIDTQYF. The V call is TRBV29-1, the J call TRBJ2-3, with D unresolved. This CDR3 contains 12 residues. Germline CDR1 is SQVTM and CDR2 is ANQGSEA. Between the trimmed V and J ends, which lost 0 bases and 5 bases, there was a span of 6 bases.

This clonotype was found a few times. The chain is built from TRBV19 and TRBJ2-1, with 7 bases matching TRBD2. Germline V gene lookup returns CDR1 LNHDA and CDR2 SQIVND (reference sequence). V trimming: 6 bases; J trimming: 14 bases; junction bases outside the gene matches: 16. The length of the CDR3 is 14 residues. The CDR3: CASSPPLPTSNKFF. DNA for the CDR3: TGTGCCAGTAGCCCCCCCTTGCCGACTAGCAATAAGTTCTTC.

This clonotype was recorded many times. The CDR3 loop reads CASSWPERYTF. The CDR3 coding sequence is TGTGCCAGCAGTTGGCCAGAGCGCTACACCTTC. The chain joins TRBV2 to TRBJ1-2; D gene uncertain. Trimming removed 5 bases from V and 9 bases from J, with 10 bases in between. The CDR3 covers 11 residues. Per germline, CDR1 SNHLY and CDR2 FYNNEI.